This entry lists 28 T cell receptor beta chains sequenced from one sample in a study of shared clonotypes between healthy human individuals. Profiling relied on immunoSEQ multiplex PCR, and the TCRdb table lists in-frame clones only, not all of them. The profile shows 2 million to 2.5 million clones, around 93% of them singletons. Specimen: naive CD4+ T cells from PBMCs. Subset described: CD45RA+ positively selected. Receptor source: a man younger than 35 in good health. Some clones in this sample may be carry-over from other donors' samples.

The rearrangement uses TRBV5-6 and TRBJ2-7; the D is unclear. In germline, CDR1 is SGHDT, CDR2 YYEEEE. Trimming stripped 2 bases from V and 5 bases from J, with 14 bases between. The CDR3 sequence is 14 residues long. This chain's CDR3 is CASSFQSYAHEQYF. CDR3 DNA: TGTGCCAGCAGCTTCCAGTCATACGCTCACGAGCAGTACTTC.

This chain uses TRBV27 with TRBJ2-4, with 9 bases aligning to TRBD2. This CDR3 has 16 amino acids. The V and J ends lost 5 bases and 4 bases, in that order; junction bases with no gene match: 9. The germline V gene has CDR1 MNHEY and CDR2 SMNVEV (reference sequence). The CDR3 reads CASSPKREAYKNIQYF. The CDR3 DNA sequence: TGTGCCAGCAGTCCGAAGCGGGAGGCCTATAAAAACATTCAGTACTTC.

CDR3 region: CSVRQIITDTQYF. The CDR3, as DNA: TGCAGCGTCCGACAGATTATCACAGATACGCAGTATTTT. The chain combines TRBV29-1 with TRBJ2-3; a weak D match, TRBD1 (5 bases). The CDR3 extends over 13 amino acids. Trimming shortened V by 6 bases and J by 2 bases, and 12 bases separated the two germline ends. In germline, CDR1 is SQVTM, CDR2 ANQGSEA.

The chain is built from TRBV7-9 and TRBJ1-5; TRBD1 might be the D (5 bases). With 1 base removed from V and 0 bases from J, the gap between germline ends came to 16 bases. The V gene's germline CDR1 is SEHNR and CDR2 FQNEAQ (reference sequence). The CDR3 sequence is 18 residues long. The CDR3 nucleotides read TGTGCCAGCAGCTTAGAAGGTTGGGCAGGGAATAGCAATCAGCCCCAGCATTTT. Its translation: CASSLEGWAGNSNQPQHF.

V usage is TRBV30 and J usage is TRBJ1-5, with D hard to call. The CDR3 has 13 amino acids. Germline assignment: CDR1 GTSNPN and CDR2 SVGIG (reference sequence). The V end lost 2 bases, the J end lost 2 bases, and 7 bases lay between the germline ends. The CDR3 loop is CAWSTSGNQPQHF. In DNA form, the CDR3 reads TGTGCCTGGAGTACATCGGGCAATCAGCCCCAGCATTTT. Full variable domain (rest looked up from reference TRBV30 and TRBJ1-5): SQTIHQWPATLVQPVGSPLSLECTVEGTSNPNLYWYRQAAGRGLQLLFYSVGIGQISSEVPQNLSASRPQDRQFILSSKKLLLSDSGFYLCAWSTSGNQPQHFGDGTRLSIL.

Notes on this clone: One junction end disagrees with the germline gene, perhaps due to a read error. The chain recombines TRBV28 with TRBJ2-2; 7 nucleotides align to TRBD2. The germline CDR1 and CDR2 sequences are MDHEN and SYDVKM. CDR3 length equals 11 residues. CDR3 protein: CASAGPGGLFF. The CDR3 region has the DNA TGTGCCAGCGCGGGCCCGGGGGGGCTGTTTTTT.

This clone was counted once. The sample carries other DNA sequences with the same CDR3. The V and J genes are TRBV11-2 and TRBJ2-6; possibly TRBD1 or TRBD2 for D (6 bases each). The CDR3 covers 15 residues. Germline assignment: CDR1 SGHAT and CDR2 FQNNGV. The ends were cut back, 5 bases at V and 4 bases at J, with 12 bases in the middle. The CDR3 loop reads CASSLGGSGANVLTF. CDR3 DNA sequence: TGTGCCAGCAGCCTAGGGGGGTCAGGGGCCAACGTCCTGACTTTC.

The chain recombines TRBV2 with TRBJ2-2; D could derive from TRBD1 or TRBD2 (5 bases each). The V end was cut by 5 bases, the J end by 4 bases, with 14 bases between. The V gene's germline CDR1 is SNHLY and CDR2 FYNNEI. This CDR3 region has 15 residues. CDR3 sequence reads: CASSRVRGGTGELFF. The DNA for the CDR3 is TGTGCCAGCAGTCGAGTGAGGGGCGGCACCGGGGAGCTGTTTTTT.

The chain carries TRBV28 and TRBJ2-3, with 8 bases that match TRBD2. The V and J ends lost 8 bases and 10 bases, in that order; junction bases with no gene match: 17. The CDR3 is 15 residues long. Looked up from germline, CDR1 is MDHEN and CDR2 is SYDVKM. CDR3 loop: CASEPNTNSGNPQYF. The CDR3 coding sequence is TGTGCCAGCGAACCAAATACCAATAGCGGGAATCCGCAGTATTTT.

The V call is TRBV5-1, the J call TRBJ2-2, with 7 bases fitting TRBD1. Unmatched junction bases numbered 8, after V lost 4 bases and J lost 5 bases. There are 15 residues in the CDR3. Germline CDR1 reads SGHRS; CDR2 reads YFSETQ. The CDR3 here is CASSQRTGGTGELFF. The CDR3 DNA is TGCGCCAGCAGCCAACGGACAGGCGGAACCGGGGAGCTGTTTTTT.

V gene TRBV5-4 combines with J gene TRBJ1-2; D ambiguous. The CDR3 contains 16 residues. Germline V gives CDR1 SGHNT, CDR2 YYREEE (reference sequence). Trimming pared 1 base from V and 0 bases from J, leaving 13 bases between. For the CDR3, the DNA is TGTGCCAGCAGCTTGAAGCCCTCGTACCCTAACTATGGCTACACCTTC. It specifies CASSLKPSYPNYGYTF.

The chain uses TRBV14 and TRBJ1-5; 11 positions match TRBD1. The germline CDR1 and CDR2 sequences are SGHDN and FVKESK. V lost 4 bases, J lost 4 bases, and 3 bases stayed unmatched. This CDR3 contains 15 residues. DNA for the CDR3: TGTGCCAGCAGCCCCGGGACAGGGGGGAATCAGCCCCAGCATTTT. Translating it yields CASSPGTGGNQPQHF.

Remarks on this clone: In the same sample, other DNA sequences code for this CDR3. The chain is built from TRBV7-9 and TRBJ1-1; D unresolved. This CDR3 region has 14 residues. Germline V lookup: CDR1 SEHNR, CDR2 FQNEAQ (reference sequence). Trimming shortened V by 0 bases and J by 1 base, and 6 bases separated the two germline ends. CDR3 sequence reads: CASSLATENTEAFF. CDR3 coding DNA: TGTGCCAGCAGCTTAGCTACCGAGAACACTGAAGCTTTCTTT.

The chain is built from TRBV27 and TRBJ1-1; possible D gene TRBD1, 5 bases. The germline V gene encodes CDR1 MNHEY and CDR2 SMNVEV (reference sequence). The ends were cut back, 0 bases at V and 1 base at J, with 9 bases in the middle. This CDR3 spans 15 amino acids. The CDR3 nucleotides are TGTGCCAGCAGTTTATCGGTTCAGGGGAACACTGAAGCTTTCTTT. It encodes CASSLSVQGNTEAFF.

V usage is TRBV2 and J usage is TRBJ1-5; D perhaps matches TRBD1 (5 bases). V was cut by 6 bases and J by 3 bases, with 12 bases left in between. The CDR3 is 14 residues long. Germline V gene lookup returns CDR1 SNHLY and CDR2 FYNNEI. The CDR3 DNA reads as TGTGCCAGCAGCGCACAGGATTCCAATCAGCCCCAGCATTTT. It specifies CASSAQDSNQPQHF. Full variable domain (missing parts from reference TRBV2 and TRBJ1-5): EPEVTQTPSHQVTQMGQEVILRCVPISNHLYFYWYRQILGQKVEFLVSFYNNEISEKSEIFDDQFSVERPDGSNFTLKIRSTKLEDSAMYFCASSAQDSNQPQHFGDGTRLSIL.

Remarks on this clone: Because it lacks the conserved phenylalanine or tryptophan at the end, this CDR3 is likely a read error. It is unclear where the CDR3 begins or ends on the DNA, so no DNA is shown, and the CDR3 is as TCRdb lists it. The chain couples TRBV1 to TRBJ1-5. TRBV1 is labeled a pseudogene. The CDR3 numbers 11 amino acids, ends counted. The CDR3 sequence: CTSSLTTPGLG.

This chain uses TRBV18 with TRBJ1-1; D may be TRBD1 (5 bases). The CDR3 runs 12 residues. Trimming shortened V by 3 bases and J by 10 bases, and 12 bases separated the two germline ends. The germline V gene encodes CDR1 KGHSH and CDR2 LQKENI. CDR3 protein: CASSPPWGGAFF. Here the CDR3 DNA reads TGTGCCAGCTCACCTCCATGGGGGGGAGCTTTCTTT. The whole variable domain, remainder taken from reference TRBV18 and TRBJ1-1, is NAGVMQNPRHLVRRRGQEARLRCSPMKGHSHVYWYRQLPEEGLKFMVYLQKENIIDESGMPKERFSAEFPKEGPSILRIQQVVRGDSAAYFCASSPPWGGAFFGQGTRLTVV.

The V and J genes are TRBV7-9 and TRBJ2-7, with TRBD1 as a possible D gene (6 bases). This CDR3 has 14 amino acids. Trimming removed 1 base from V and 5 bases from J, with 12 bases in between. CDR1 and CDR2 from the germline V gene are SEHNR and FQNEAQ (reference sequence). The CDR3: CASSLEGWGHEQYF. CDR3 coding DNA: TGTGCCAGCAGCTTAGAGGGATGGGGGCACGAGCAGTACTTC.

The gene calls are TRBV21-1 and TRBJ2-7. TRBV21-1 is recorded as a pseudogene. The CDR3 covers 14 residues. Written as DNA, the CDR3 is TGTGCCAGCAGCCGTGGACAGCCCCGGGGGGAGCAGTACTTC. It codes for CASSRGQPRGEQYF.

The V call is TRBV5-8, the J call TRBJ2-5, with D possibly matching TRBD1 (6 bases). The CDR3 consists of 13 residues. Trimming left V 0 bases short and J 4 bases short, with 7 bases between. The germline V gene encodes CDR1 SGHTS and CDR2 YDEGEE. This chain's CDR3 is CASSLDRAETQYF. Written as DNA, the CDR3 is TGTGCCAGCAGCTTGGACAGGGCAGAGACCCAGTACTTC.

The J gene is TRBJ2-2, the V gene TRBV5-1, with 16 bases aligning to TRBD2. This CDR3 comprises 17 residues. CDR1 is SGHRS, CDR2 YFSETQ, per germline. V was pared by 5 bases and J by 4 bases, with 5 bases of the junction left unmatched. CDR3 in DNA: TGCGCCAGCAGATTCGGGACTAGCGGGAGGGCCACCGGGGAGCTGTTTTTT. Amino acids: CASRFGTSGRATGELFF.

The rearrangement uses TRBV6-6 and TRBJ1-5, with 8 bases fitting TRBD1. Trimming at V came to 10 bases and at J to 1 base, leaving 9 bases not matched to a gene. There are 15 residues in the CDR3. Germline assignment: CDR1 MNHNY and CDR2 SVGAGI (reference sequence). This chain's CDR3 is CATKGTGLSNQPQHF. The CDR3 DNA follows: TGTGCCACCAAGGGGACAGGTCTGAGCAATCAGCCCCAGCATTTT.

The V call is TRBV6-1, the J call TRBJ1-5; D might be TRBD1 (5 bases). There are 16 residues in the CDR3. V was shortened by 0 bases and J by 0 bases, with 9 bases between the two germline ends. CDR1 is MNHNS and CDR2 is SASEGT in the germline V gene. CDR3 DNA sequence: TGTGCCAGCAGTGAAGCGCAGGGTTATAGCAATCAGCCCCAGCATTTT. Amino acids: CASSEAQGYSNQPQHF.

The chain combines TRBV19 with TRBJ1-2; D not certain. Germline V gene sequence: CDR1 LNHDA, CDR2 SQIVND (reference sequence). V lost 7 bases, J lost 5 bases, and 14 bases lay in between. This CDR3 contains 13 residues. CDR3 sequence (DNA): TGTGCCAGTACTCACAGCCTACCGTATGGCTACACCTTC. Translated: CASTHSLPYGYTF. The full variable domain, rest sourced from reference TRBV19 and TRBJ1-2, is DGGITQSPKYLFRKEGQNVTLSCEQNLNHDAMYWYRQDPGQGLRLIYYSQIVNDFQKGDIAEGYSVSREKKESFPLTVTSAQKNPTAFYLCASTHSLPYGYTFGSGTRLTVV.

This chain joins TRBV21-1 and TRBJ2-7. TRBV21-1 is a recognized pseudogene. The CDR3 runs 15 residues. The CDR3 spells CASSPDGGLVAEQYF. CDR3 sequence (DNA): TGTGCCAGCAGCCCCGACGGTGGGTTGGTGGCCGAGCAGTACTTC.

A word on this clone: A read error may produce the germline difference seen at one junction end. V usage is TRBV9 and J usage is TRBJ2-2, with D possibly being TRBD1 (6 bases). The CDR3 has 17 residues. CDR1 and CDR2 (germline): SGDLS, YYNGEE. The CDR3 region has the DNA TGTGCCAGCACCGTAGGGGGTTGGGGATTGGACACCGGGGAGCTGTTTTTT. Amino acid sequence: CASTVGGWGLDTGELFF.

The CDR3 DNA is TGTGCCAGCAGCTTCGCGACGGGGGGGATGAATGAAAAACTGTTTTTT. This encodes CASSFATGGMNEKLFF. This chain uses TRBV7-8 with TRBJ1-4; the D gene is possibly TRBD1 (5 bases). Between the trimmed V and J ends, which lost 3 bases and 5 bases, there was a span of 16 bases. Germline CDR1 SGHVS, CDR2 FQNEAQ. The CDR3 totals 16 residues. Full variable domain (rest looked up from reference TRBV7-8 and TRBJ1-4): GAGVSQSPRYKVAKRGQDVALRCDPISGHVSLFWYQQALGQGPEFLTYFQNEAQLDKSGLPSDRFFAERPEGSVSTLKIQRTQQEDSAVYLCASSFATGGMNEKLFFGSGTQLSVL.

The rearrangement uses TRBV30 and TRBJ1-5; D not resolved. The CDR3 has 14 residues. V gave up 0 bases and J gave up 5 bases, with 11 bases separating them. Germline values: CDR1 GTSNPN, CDR2 SVGIG (reference sequence). The CDR3 loop is CAWSVGQIDQPQHF. CDR3 in DNA: TGTGCCTGGAGTGTTGGGCAAATCGATCAGCCCCAGCATTTT.